A single sample is the source of the 21 T cell receptor beta chains below, sequenced in a study of T cells in Graves' hyperthyroidism and ophthalmopathy. RNA transcripts yielded amplified TCR beta CDR3 regions. The HTBI primer set served for first-round RT-PCR of the TCR CDR3. TCRdb re-called the multiplex PCR reads with MiXCR, one entry per CDR3 protein. The data show under 300,000 distinct CDR3 sequences, about an eighth seen once. Sequencing was carried out using blood. The receptors shown here come from a woman in her twenties or thirties with Graves' hyperthyroidism that later progressed to Graves' ophthalmopathy.

This clonotype was seen repeatedly, ten times or more. The chain is built from TRBV7-9 and TRBJ2-7; D unclear. CDR1 and CDR2 from the germline V gene are SEHNR and FQNEAQ (reference sequence). The CDR3 sequence is 13 residues long. With 2 bases removed from V and 6 bases from J, the gap between germline ends came to 11 bases. The CDR3 coding sequence is TGTGCCAGCAGCTTAAGCCAGGCCCTCGAGCAGTACTTC. Protein product: CASSLSQALEQYF.

This clonotype was counted ten times or more. V is TRBV7-3 and J is TRBJ2-5; 7 bases fit TRBD1. Germline values: CDR1 SGHTA, CDR2 FQGTGA. The J segment lost 3 bases and the V segment lost 5 bases, leaving 9 bases of the junction unmatched. This CDR3 has 15 residues. The CDR3 region is CASSPRGGPEETQYF. CDR3 nucleotide sequence: TGTGCCAGCAGCCCCAGAGGGGGCCCGGAAGAGACCCAGTACTTC.

There are a few counts of this clonotype. The chain combines TRBV19 with TRBJ2-5, with 7 positions matching TRBD1. CDR1 is LNHDA, CDR2 SQIVND, per germline (reference sequence). The CDR3 has 14 residues. The V segment lost 5 bases and the J segment 2 bases; nucleotides outside the gene matches: 5. The CDR3 reads CASSGNRGQETQYF. In nucleotides, the CDR3 is TGTGCCAGTAGTGGTAACAGGGGTCAAGAGACCCAGTACTTC. The variable domain in full, completed from reference TRBV19 and TRBJ2-5, reads DGGITQSPKYLFRKEGQNVTLSCEQNLNHDAMYWYRQDPGQGLRLIYYSQIVNDFQKGDIAEGYSVSREKKESFPLTVTSAQKNPTAFYLCASSGNRGQETQYFGPGTRLLVL.

V is TRBV27 and J is TRBJ2-7, with TRBD2 matching over 7 bases. This CDR3 is 16 amino acids long. Germline V gene sequence: CDR1 MNHEY, CDR2 SMNVEV (reference sequence). The ends lost 3 bases at V and 3 bases at J; junction bases unmatched: 11. The CDR3 reads CASSFSASGVNYEQYF. In DNA form, the CDR3 reads TGTGCCAGCAGTTTCTCCGCGAGCGGGGTGAACTACGAGCAGTACTTC.

This clonotype was picked up many times. The V gene is TRBV7-2, the J gene TRBJ1-3, with 7 nucleotides matching TRBD1. The CDR3 runs to 16 residues. With 5 bases clipped from V and 0 bases from J, the junction kept 7 bases outside the gene matches. CDR1 and CDR2 from the germline V gene are SGHTA and FQGNSA. CDR3 nucleotides: TGTGCCAGCAGCGCCGGGACAGTAGTCTCTGGAAACACCATATATTTT. It is translated as CASSAGTVVSGNTIYF. Looking up the rest from reference TRBV7-2 and TRBJ1-3 gives the full variable domain: GAGVSQSPSNKVTEKGKDVELRCDPISGHTALYWYRQSLGQGLEFLIYFQGNSAPDKSGLPSDRFSAERTGGSVSTLTIQRTQQEDSAVYLCASSAGTVVSGNTIYFGEGSWLTVV.

This clonotype was picked up a small number of times. A single base separates this from a much larger clone, so it may be a read error. V gene TRBV7-9 combines with J gene TRBJ2-1; D ambiguous. This CDR3 has 12 residues. In germline, CDR1 is SEHNR, CDR2 FQNEAQ (reference sequence). Trimming took off 7 bases at V and 9 bases at J, with 13 bases between the two ends. CDR3 residues: CASNFEAAEQFF. The CDR3 DNA is TGTGCCAGCAACTTCGAGGCGGCTGAGCAGTTCTTC.

This clonotype has a count of ten or more. The CDR3 protein is CASSFDLNQPQHF. The DNA for the CDR3 is TGTGCCAGCAGTTTCGATCTCAATCAGCCCCAGCATTTT. The gene calls are TRBV28 and TRBJ1-5; D is unresolved. V was pared by 3 bases and J by 3 bases, with 6 bases between. Germline CDR1 is MDHEN and CDR2 is SYDVKM. The CDR3 spans 13 residues.

This clonotype was counted only a few times. This chain connects TRBV6-2 or TRBV6-3 to TRBJ2-7; TRBD1 aligns across 7 bases. The trim removed 8 bases at V and 4 bases at J, leaving 17 bases unmatched. Per germline, CDR1 MNHEY and CDR2 SVGEGT. There are 16 residues in the CDR3. CDR3 in amino acids: CASSSNRDSWGYEQYF. CDR3 nucleotide sequence: TGTGCCAGCTCCAGCAACAGGGACAGTTGGGGATACGAGCAGTACTTC.

This clonotype was counted ten times or more. This chain connects TRBV28 to TRBJ2-7; D not certain. Trimming shortened V by 6 bases and J by 5 bases, and 11 bases separated the two germline ends. Germline CDR1 MDHEN, CDR2 SYDVKM. CDR3 length: 12 amino acids. CDR3 bases: TGTGCCAGCAGCCGTGGGATCGACGAGCAGTACTTC. It specifies CASSRGIDEQYF.

This clonotype showed up many times. The chain joins TRBV15 to TRBJ2-3, with TRBD1 matching over 8 bases. The CDR3 has 14 residues. Germline-derived CDR1 and CDR2 are LNHNV and YYDKDF (reference sequence). The junction had 3 bases not matched to a gene; V was cut back by 1 base and J by 6 bases. The CDR3 bases are TGTGCCACCAGCAGAGGACAGGGGAGGGATACGCAGTATTTT. Its translation: CATSRGQGRDTQYF.

The V and J genes are TRBV7-2 and TRBJ2-3, with 11 bases matching TRBD1. V was pared by 5 bases and J by 2 bases, with 12 bases of the junction left unmatched. CDR3 length equals 18 residues. Germline V gives CDR1 SGHTA, CDR2 FQGNSA. CDR3 sequence (DNA): TGTGCCAGCAGCAACCTCCGGGACAGGGGGATGAACACAGATACGCAGTATTTT. Encoded protein: CASSNLRDRGMNTDTQYF.

In this sample, this clonotype turned up many times. The CDR3 sequence is CASSPPPTEAFF. The DNA for the CDR3 is TGTGCCAGCAGCCCCCCCCCGACTGAAGCTTTCTTT. The V and J genes are TRBV11-3 and TRBJ1-1; D not certain. Trimming removed 5 bases from V and 5 bases from J, with 9 bases in between. Germline assignment: CDR1 SGHNT and CDR2 YENEEA. This CDR3 is built from 12 residues.

This clonotype was found many times. The genes are TRBV2 and TRBJ2-1, with D hard to call. Germline CDR1 and CDR2: SNHLY and FYNNEI. The CDR3 covers 11 residues. V dropped 4 bases and J dropped 14 bases, with 12 bases sitting between them. The CDR3 nucleotides are TGTGCCAGCAGTGGGCAGGCGTCTAAGTTCTTC. It yields the protein CASSGQASKFF.

A few counts support this clonotype. The CDR3 bases are TGCGCCAGCAGCCAACGAACAGGGGGCGGTGGCTACACCTTC. Translating it yields CASSQRTGGGGYTF. The chain combines TRBV4-1 with TRBJ1-2, with 9 bases that match TRBD1. V shed 2 bases, J shed 7 bases, and the junction held 5 bases outside the gene matches. The CDR3 contains 14 residues. CDR1 MGHRA and CDR2 YSYEKL come from the germline V gene.

In its sample, this clonotype was seen many times. J is TRBJ1-2 and V is TRBV28; the match to TRBD1 covers 10 bases. The CDR3 has 17 amino acids. The V and J ends lost 5 bases and 8 bases, in that order; junction bases with no gene match: 17. Per the germline V gene, CDR1 is MDHEN and CDR2 is SYDVKM. The CDR3 DNA is TGTGCCAGCAGTCTGATCGACAGGGGGCCTCCGGGATGGGGCTACACCTTC. This encodes CASSLIDRGPPGWGYTF.

This clonotype showed up many times. The gene calls are TRBV5-1 and TRBJ2-2; D is unclear. The V end was cut by 6 bases, the J end by 0 bases, with 9 bases between. This CDR3 has 14 amino acids. CDR1 and CDR2 from the germline V gene are SGHRS and YFSETQ. DNA of the CDR3: TGCGCCAGCATTGGTCCCTCGAACACCGGGGAGCTGTTTTTT. Amino acids: CASIGPSNTGELFF.

V gene TRBV5-4 combines with J gene TRBJ2-3; D might be TRBD2 (6 bases). The germline V gene has CDR1 SGHNT and CDR2 YYREEE (reference sequence). This CDR3 has 15 amino acids. Trimming took 10 bases from V and 0 from J, leaving 18 bases between them. CDR3 protein: CASRRGGGSTDTQYF. As DNA, the CDR3 is TGTGCCTCCCGGCGGGGTGGCGGAAGCACAGATACGCAGTATTTT.

This clonotype came up many times. The chain couples TRBV25-1 to TRBJ2-7; 9 nucleotides match TRBD2. The length of the CDR3 is 13 residues. CDR1 is MGHDK, CDR2 SYGVNS, per germline. With 6 bases clipped from V and 4 bases from J, the junction kept 4 bases outside the gene matches. CDR3 residues: CASRLAGAYEQYF. The DNA of the CDR3 is TGTGCCAGCAGATTAGCGGGAGCGTACGAGCAGTACTTC.

J is TRBJ1-6 and V is TRBV12-3 or TRBV12-4; 9 bases fit TRBD1. V was pared by 1 base and J by 7 bases, with 2 bases of the junction left unmatched. The CDR3 has 15 residues. CDR3: CASSLGDRENSPLHF. CDR3 nucleotide sequence: TGTGCCAGCAGTTTAGGGGACAGGGAAAATTCACCCCTCCACTTT.

This clonotype was picked up many times. The rearrangement joins TRBV28 to TRBJ1-5; D is perhaps TRBD1 (6 bases). Germline V gene data show CDR1 as MDHEN and CDR2 as SYDVKM. V gave up 7 bases and J gave up 0 bases, with 16 bases separating them. This CDR3 is 16 amino acids long. This CDR3 reads CASILSGGYSNQPQHF. The CDR3 nucleotides read TGTGCCAGCATTCTATCGGGGGGCTATAGCAATCAGCCCCAGCATTTT. The complete variable domain, with remaining parts taken from reference TRBV28 and TRBJ1-5, reads DVKVTQSSRYLVKRTGEKVFLECVQDMDHENMFWYRQDPGLGLRLIYFSYDVKMKEKGDIPEGYSVSREKKERFSLILESASTNQTSMYLCASILSGGYSNQPQHFGDGTRLSIL.

This clonotype has ten or more counts. The chain combines TRBV4-1 with TRBJ1-4; possibly TRBD1 for D (5 bases). Germline V gives CDR1 MGHRA, CDR2 YSYEKL. This CDR3 spans 15 amino acids. Trimming pared 1 base from V and 8 bases from J, leaving 14 bases between. The DNA of the CDR3 is TGCGCCAGCAGCCAAGTGGACATTACGGGGGAAAAACTGTTTTTT. Residues: CASSQVDITGEKLFF.